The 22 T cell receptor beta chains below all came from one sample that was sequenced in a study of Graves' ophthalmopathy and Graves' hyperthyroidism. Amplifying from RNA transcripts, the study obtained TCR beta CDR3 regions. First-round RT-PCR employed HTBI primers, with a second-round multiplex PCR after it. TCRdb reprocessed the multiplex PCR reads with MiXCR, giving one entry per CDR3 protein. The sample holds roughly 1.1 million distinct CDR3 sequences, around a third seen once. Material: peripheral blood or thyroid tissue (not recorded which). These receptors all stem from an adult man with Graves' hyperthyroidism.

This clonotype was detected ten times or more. The CDR3 is CSGVGDKETQYF. CDR3 DNA: TGCAGCGGGGTAGGGGACAAAGAGACCCAGTACTTC. V usage is TRBV29-1 and J usage is TRBJ2-5; a possible D gene is TRBD1 (6 bases). From germline, CDR1 is SQVTM and CDR2 ANQGSEA. Trimming removed 7 bases at V and 3 bases at J, with 12 bases between. The CDR3 is 12 amino acids.

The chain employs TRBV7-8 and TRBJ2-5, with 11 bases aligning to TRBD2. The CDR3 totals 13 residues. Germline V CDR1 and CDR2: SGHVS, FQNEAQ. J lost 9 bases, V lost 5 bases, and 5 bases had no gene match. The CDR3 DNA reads TGTGCCAGCAGCGCATTAGCGGGAGGGCCCCAGTACTTC. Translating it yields CASSALAGGPQYF.

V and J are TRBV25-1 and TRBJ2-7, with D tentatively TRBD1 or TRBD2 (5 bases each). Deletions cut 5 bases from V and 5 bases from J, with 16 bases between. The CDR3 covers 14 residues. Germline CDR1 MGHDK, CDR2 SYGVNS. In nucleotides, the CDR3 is TGTGCCAGCAGTACTGCGAGCAGGGACCACGAGCAGTACTTC. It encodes CASSTASRDHEQYF.

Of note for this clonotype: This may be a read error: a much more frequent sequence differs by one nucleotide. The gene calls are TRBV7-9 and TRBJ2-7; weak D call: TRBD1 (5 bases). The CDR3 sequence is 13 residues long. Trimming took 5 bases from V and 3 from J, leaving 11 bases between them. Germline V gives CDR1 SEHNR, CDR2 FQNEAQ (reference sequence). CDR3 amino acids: CASSPGSNYEQYF. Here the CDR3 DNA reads TGTGCCAGCAGCCCAGGGTCGAACTACGAGCAGTACTTC.

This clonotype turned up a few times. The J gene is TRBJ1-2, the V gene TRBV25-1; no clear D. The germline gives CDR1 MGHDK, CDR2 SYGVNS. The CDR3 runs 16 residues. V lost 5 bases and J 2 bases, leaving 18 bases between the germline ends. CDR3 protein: CASSLRSPTANYGYTF. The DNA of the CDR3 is TGTGCCAGCAGTTTAAGGAGTCCTACGGCAAACTATGGCTACACCTTC.

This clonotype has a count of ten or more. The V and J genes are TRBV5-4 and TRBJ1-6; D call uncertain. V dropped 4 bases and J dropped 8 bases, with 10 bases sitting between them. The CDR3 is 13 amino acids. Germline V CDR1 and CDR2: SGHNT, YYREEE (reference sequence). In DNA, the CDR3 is TGTGCCAGCAGCCCGACGAGGGATTCACCCCTCCACTTT. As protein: CASSPTRDSPLHF.

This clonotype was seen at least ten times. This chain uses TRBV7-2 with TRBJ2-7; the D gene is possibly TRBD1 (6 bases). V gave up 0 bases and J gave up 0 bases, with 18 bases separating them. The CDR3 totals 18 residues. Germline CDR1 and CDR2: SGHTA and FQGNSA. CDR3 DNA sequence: TGTGCCAGCAGCTTAGCGCATCAGTCGGGACAAACCTCCTACGAGCAGTACTTC. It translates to CASSLAHQSGQTSYEQYF.

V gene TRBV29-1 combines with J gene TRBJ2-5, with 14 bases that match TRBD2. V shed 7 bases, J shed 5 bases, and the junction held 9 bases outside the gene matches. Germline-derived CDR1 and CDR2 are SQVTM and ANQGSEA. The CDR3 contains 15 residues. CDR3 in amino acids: CSAARTSGGPETQYF. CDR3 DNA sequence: TGCAGCGCCGCAAGGACTAGCGGGGGGCCTGAGACCCAGTACTTC.

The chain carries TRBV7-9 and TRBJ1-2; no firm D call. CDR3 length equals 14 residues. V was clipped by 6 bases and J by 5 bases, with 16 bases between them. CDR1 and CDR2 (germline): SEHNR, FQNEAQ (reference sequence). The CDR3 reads CASREGTGWYGYTF. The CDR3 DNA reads TGTGCCAGCAGGGAGGGCACGGGCTGGTATGGCTACACCTTC.

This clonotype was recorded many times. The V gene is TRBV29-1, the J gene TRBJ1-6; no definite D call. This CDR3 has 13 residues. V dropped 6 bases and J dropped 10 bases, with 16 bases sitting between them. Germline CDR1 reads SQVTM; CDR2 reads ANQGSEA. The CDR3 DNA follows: TGCAGCGTCGAGGCCCAGATGGGGTCACCCCTCCACTTT. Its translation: CSVEAQMGSPLHF.

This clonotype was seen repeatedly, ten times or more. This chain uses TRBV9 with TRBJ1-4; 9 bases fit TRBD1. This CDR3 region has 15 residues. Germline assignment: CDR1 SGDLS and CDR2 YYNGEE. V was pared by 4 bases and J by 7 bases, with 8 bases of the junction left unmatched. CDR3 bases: TGTGCCAGCAGCTCACGGACAGGGGTCGGTGAAAAACTGTTTTTT. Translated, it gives CASSSRTGVGEKLFF. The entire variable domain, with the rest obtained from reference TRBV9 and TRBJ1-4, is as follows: DSGVTQTPKHLITATGQRVTLRCSPRSGDLSVYWYQQSLDQGLQFLIQYYNGEERAKGNILERFSAQQFPDLHSELNLSSLELGDSALYFCASSSRTGVGEKLFFGSGTQLSVL.

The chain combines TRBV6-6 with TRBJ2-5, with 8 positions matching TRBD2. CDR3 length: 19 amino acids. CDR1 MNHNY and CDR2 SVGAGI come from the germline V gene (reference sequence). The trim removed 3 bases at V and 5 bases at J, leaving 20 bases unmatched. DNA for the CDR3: TGTGCCAGCAGTTATGGGGGTTTGGGAGCGGGGGACCCCGGGGAGACCCAGTACTTC. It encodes CASSYGGLGAGDPGETQYF.

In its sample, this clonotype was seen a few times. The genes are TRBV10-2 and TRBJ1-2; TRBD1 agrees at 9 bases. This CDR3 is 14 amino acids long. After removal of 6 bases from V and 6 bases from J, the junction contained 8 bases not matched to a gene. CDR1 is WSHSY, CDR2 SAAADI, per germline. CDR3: CASRGTGLRNGYTF. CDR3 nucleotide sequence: TGCGCCAGCAGAGGGACAGGGTTAAGGAATGGCTACACCTTC.

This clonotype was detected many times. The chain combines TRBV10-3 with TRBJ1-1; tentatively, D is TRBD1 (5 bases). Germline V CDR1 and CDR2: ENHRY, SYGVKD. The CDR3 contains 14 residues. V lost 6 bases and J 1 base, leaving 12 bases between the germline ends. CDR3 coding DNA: TGTGCCATCAGCGGGCCAGGGCCGAACACTGAAGCTTTCTTT. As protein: CAISGPGPNTEAFF.

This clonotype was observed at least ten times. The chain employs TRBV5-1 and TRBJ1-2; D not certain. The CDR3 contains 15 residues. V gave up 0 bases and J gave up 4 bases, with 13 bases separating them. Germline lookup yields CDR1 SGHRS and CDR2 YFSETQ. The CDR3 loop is CASSLDGPIAYGYTF. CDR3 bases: TGCGCCAGCAGCTTGGATGGTCCGATCGCCTATGGCTACACCTTC.

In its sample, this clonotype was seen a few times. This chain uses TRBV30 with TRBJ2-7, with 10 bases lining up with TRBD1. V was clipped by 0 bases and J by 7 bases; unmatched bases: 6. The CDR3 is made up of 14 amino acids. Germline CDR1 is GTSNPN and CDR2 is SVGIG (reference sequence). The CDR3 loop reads CAWSVGQGVGEQYF. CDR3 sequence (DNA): TGTGCCTGGAGTGTCGGACAGGGGGTCGGGGAGCAGTACTTC.

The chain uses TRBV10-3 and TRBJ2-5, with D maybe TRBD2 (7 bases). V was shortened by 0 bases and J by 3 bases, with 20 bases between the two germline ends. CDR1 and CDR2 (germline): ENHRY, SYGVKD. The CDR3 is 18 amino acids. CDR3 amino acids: CAISESGGGTTFEETQYF. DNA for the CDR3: TGTGCCATCAGTGAGTCGGGGGGGGGCACGACGTTTGAAGAGACCCAGTACTTC.

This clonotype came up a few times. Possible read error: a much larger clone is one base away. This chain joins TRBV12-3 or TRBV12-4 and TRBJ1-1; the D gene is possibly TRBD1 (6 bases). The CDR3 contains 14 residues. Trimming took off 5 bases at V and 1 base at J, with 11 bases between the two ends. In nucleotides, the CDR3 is TGTGCCAGCAGTGGGGGGCCAAAGAACACTGAAGCTTTCTTT. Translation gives CASSGGPKNTEAFF.

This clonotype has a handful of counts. CDR3 region: CASSGGQPRSYEQYF. In nucleotides, the CDR3 is TGTGCCAGCAGTGGAGGACAGCCCCGCTCCTACGAGCAGTACTTC. The chain couples TRBV6-5 to TRBJ2-7; D is perhaps TRBD1 (6 bases). The CDR3 consists of 15 residues. CDR1 is MNHEY, CDR2 SVGAGI, per germline. Trimming removed 5 bases at V and 0 bases at J, with 14 bases between.

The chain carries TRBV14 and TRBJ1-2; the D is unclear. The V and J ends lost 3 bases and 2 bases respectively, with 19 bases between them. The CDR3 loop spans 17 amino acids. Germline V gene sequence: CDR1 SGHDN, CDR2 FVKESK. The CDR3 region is CASSHYHPTSGNYGYTF. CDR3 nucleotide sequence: TGTGCCAGCAGCCATTATCATCCGACTAGCGGGAACTATGGCTACACCTTC. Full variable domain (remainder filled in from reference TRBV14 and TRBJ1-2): EAGVTQFPSHSVIEKGQTVTLRCDPISGHDNLYWYRRVMGKEIKFLLHFVKESKQDESGMPNNRFLAERTGGTYSTLKVQPAELEDSGVYFCASSHYHPTSGNYGYTFGSGTRLTVV.

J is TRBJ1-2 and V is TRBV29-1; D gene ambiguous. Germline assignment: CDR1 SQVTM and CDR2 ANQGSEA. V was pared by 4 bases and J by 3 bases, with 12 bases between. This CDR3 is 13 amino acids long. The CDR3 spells CSVAWGLDYGYTF. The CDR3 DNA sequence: TGCAGCGTTGCCTGGGGTTTGGACTATGGCTACACCTTC.

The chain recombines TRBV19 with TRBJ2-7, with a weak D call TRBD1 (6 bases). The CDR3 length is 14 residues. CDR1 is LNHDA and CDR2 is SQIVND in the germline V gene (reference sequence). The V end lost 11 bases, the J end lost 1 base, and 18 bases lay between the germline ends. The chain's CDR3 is CAQRPRQGSYEQYF. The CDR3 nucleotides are TGTGCCCAGCGGCCCAGGCAGGGGTCCTACGAGCAGTACTTC.